What follows describes a single T cell receptor (beta chain). The sample belongs to a study of blood T cell repertoires in COVID-19. About the study: Researchers got acute and convalescent COVID-19 samples from the United States, Italy and Spain. T cells, B-cell-depleted T cells, or PBMCs provided the cDNA or gDNA that served as material.

Per the original methods: The authors estimated nucleated cell counts from reference gene primer amplification. Assay: immunoSEQ multiplex PCR; the TCRdb copy retains only in-frame clones and omits some. V, J and clone size are those of that table, while D and trimming were read from the DNA. The sample lists about 150,000 clones, 78% occurring once. The CDR3 has 15 residues. V was shortened by 2 bases and J by 3 bases, with 10 bases between the two germline ends. Germline V lookup: CDR1 LNHDA, CDR2 SQIVND (reference sequence). V and J are TRBV19 and TRBJ2-2, with D tentatively TRBD2 (6 bases). The sequence was obtained from a man at least 80 years old with acute or convalescent COVID-19. The sequencing sample was made of peripheral blood. CDR3 sequence reads: CASSITGGYTGELFF. Written as DNA, the CDR3 is TGTGCCAGTAGTATAACTGGGGGGTACACCGGGGAGCTGTTTTTT.